Below, one TCR beta chain is given with its context. Its antigen is undetermined. The sample providers were healthy Caucasian people from Russia, aged about 6 to 90. Isolation yielded PBMCs, at least 7 million per sample, in every case. A J-beta primer mix and a sample-barcoded 5' primer were used in a second PCR of about 6 to 12 cycles. TCRdb independently ran MiXCR on the 5' RACE reads; one entry per CDR3 protein. The sample consists of approximately 680,000 distinct CDR3 sequences, roughly 32% of them appearing once. This record comes from a study of blood T cells in healthy people across ages. Study-level results: In long-lived donors, naive CD4+ cell counts and diversity exceeded those of aged donors. Estimated diversity, derived from one million T cells, was regarded as an underestimate.

V was clipped by 5 bases and J by 0 bases; unmatched bases: 8. The CDR3 extends over 16 amino acids. Germline loops: CDR1 SGHTA, CDR2 FQGTGA. V is TRBV7-3 and J is TRBJ2-7; TRBD1 aligns across 9 bases. What was sequenced was blood. The sequence was collected from a woman of 80 years or more in good health. The CDR3 is CASSPGDRALSYEQYF. In nucleotides, the CDR3 is TGTGCCAGCAGCCCAGGGGACAGGGCCCTCTCCTACGAGCAGTACTTC.